This T cell receptor (beta chain) was profiled in a study of cytomegalovirus exposure and HLA in healthy donors. Study outcomes and limitations: The investigators catalogued 150 to 200 TCR beta chains as cytomegalovirus-associated.

Regarding this clone: What it recognizes is unknown.

Primers for the PCR totalled 60 Vbeta and 13 Jbeta. Using immunoSEQ multiplex PCR, the repertoire was profiled, and TCRdb retains in-frame clones only, with some absent. The sample records 80,000 or so clones, roughly 76% being singletons. Trimming removed 5 bases from V and 6 bases from J, with 13 bases in between. This CDR3 has 14 amino acids. Germline assignment: CDR1 SEHNR and CDR2 FQNEAQ (reference sequence). The receptor comes from a middle-aged woman in good health and CMV-seronegative. Sequencing was performed on PBMCs. This sequence joins TRBV7-9 and TRBJ1-4; unclear D gene. As DNA, the CDR3 is TGTGCCAGCAGCCCGGGAGGGTTGGATGAAAAACTGTTTTTT. This encodes CASSPGGLDEKLFF.